A selection of T cell receptor beta chains follows, all from one sample in a study of Graves' ophthalmopathy and Graves' hyperthyroidism. MiXCR, run by TCRdb on the multiplex PCR reads, gives a single entry per CDR3 protein. The top ten hold 8.5% to 14% of the sample, which has 900,000 to 1,200,000 distinct CDR3 sequences, about 36% seen once. Sequencing was carried out using peripheral blood or thyroid tissue (not recorded which). The receptor set was obtained from an adult man with Graves' hyperthyroidism. Both conserved end residues are part of each CDR3. Each record gives: V gene, clone size, J gene, D gene, CDR3 protein, CDR3 DNA. The D gene is left open where the match is weak. Expanded clones are given a class, and other clones once, few, many or no size at all.

v_gene: TRBV19
abundance: many
j_gene: TRBJ1-2
d_gene: -
CDR3aa: CASTGRGPNYGYTF
CDR3nt: TGTGCCAGTACTGGTAGGGGACCCAACTATGGCTACACCTTC

v_gene: TRBV7-8
abundance: many
j_gene: TRBJ2-7
d_gene: -
CDR3aa: CASSLELVGAREQYF
CDR3nt: TGTGCCAGCAGCTTAGAGCTAGTTGGGGCCCGCGAGCAGTACTTC

v_gene: TRBV7-2
abundance: few
j_gene: TRBJ1-1
d_gene: -
CDR3aa: CASSLALQGVTEAFF
CDR3nt: TGTGCCAGCAGCTTAGCGCTCCAGGGCGTCACTGAAGCTTTCTTT

v_gene: TRBV5-1
abundance: -
j_gene: TRBJ2-5
d_gene: TRBD2
CDR3aa: CASSLEREGRETQYF
CDR3nt: TGCGCCAGCAGCTTGGAGCGGGAGGGCCGCGAGACCCAGTACTTC

v_gene: TRBV2
abundance: many
j_gene: TRBJ2-5
d_gene: -
CDR3aa: CASKQGTGETQYF
CDR3nt: TGTGCCAGCAAGCAGGGGACGGGAGAGACCCAGTACTTC

v_gene: TRBV7-8
abundance: many
j_gene: TRBJ1-1
d_gene: -
CDR3aa: CASSLAVGRYTEAFF
CDR3nt: TGTGCCAGCAGCTTAGCGGTAGGCAGGTACACTGAAGCTTTCTTT

v_gene: TRBV12-3/TRBV12-4
abundance: -
j_gene: TRBJ1-5
d_gene: TRBD1
CDR3aa: CASTPGTASNQPQHF
CDR3nt: TGTGCCAGCACCCCCGGGACAGCCTCCAATCAGCCCCAGCATTTT

v_gene: TRBV19
abundance: few
j_gene: TRBJ2-7
d_gene: TRBD2
CDR3aa: CASSIGSGRYEQYF
CDR3nt: TGTGCCAGTAGTATAGGTAGCGGGAGGTACGAGCAGTACTTC

v_gene: TRBV7-2
abundance: -
j_gene: TRBJ2-6
d_gene: TRBD1
CDR3aa: CASSLVTGTFGANVLTF
CDR3nt: TGTGCCAGCAGCTTAGTGACAGGGACATTCGGGGCCAACGTCCTGACTTTC

v_gene: TRBV10-3
abundance: many
j_gene: TRBJ1-1
d_gene: -
CDR3aa: CAISDRGYTEAFF
CDR3nt: TGTGCCATCAGTGACAGGGGTTACACTGAAGCTTTCTTT

v_gene: TRBV20-1
abundance: -
j_gene: TRBJ2-7
d_gene: TRBD1
CDR3aa: CSALGQGIEQYF
CDR3nt: TGCAGTGCTCTGGGACAGGGCATTGAGCAGTACTTC

v_gene: TRBV7-3
abundance: -
j_gene: TRBJ1-1
d_gene: TRBD1
CDR3aa: CASYGQGNTEAFF
CDR3nt: TGTGCCAGCTACGGACAGGGGAACACTGAAGCTTTCTTT

v_gene: TRBV5-6
abundance: many
j_gene: TRBJ1-2
d_gene: TRBD1
CDR3aa: CASSLEDRNYGYTF
CDR3nt: TGTGCCAGCAGCTTGGAGGACAGGAATTATGGCTACACCTTC

v_gene: TRBV7-9
abundance: many
j_gene: TRBJ1-1
d_gene: -
CDR3aa: CASSFEGSGTEAFF
CDR3nt: TGTGCCAGCAGCTTCGAGGGGAGTGGGACTGAAGCTTTCTTT

v_gene: TRBV7-8
abundance: -
j_gene: TRBJ2-2
d_gene: -
CDR3aa: CASSLRWGGELFF
CDR3nt: TGTGCCAGCAGCCTTAGGTGGGGCGGGGAGCTGTTTTTT

v_gene: TRBV2
abundance: -
j_gene: TRBJ1-5
d_gene: -
CDR3aa: CASSLIPSGRTNQPQHF
CDR3nt: TGTGCCAGCAGCTTAATCCCCTCGGGGCGGACAAATCAGCCCCAGCATTTT

v_gene: TRBV14
abundance: -
j_gene: TRBJ2-3
d_gene: TRBD2
CDR3aa: CASSQESSGGTDTQYF
CDR3nt: TGTGCCAGCAGCCAAGAGTCTAGCGGGGGGACAGATACGCAGTATTTT

v_gene: TRBV5-1
abundance: many
j_gene: TRBJ1-6
d_gene: -
CDR3aa: CASSQGLPGSPLHF
CDR3nt: TGCGCCAGCAGCCAGGGCCTCCCGGGGTCACCCCTCCACTTT

v_gene: TRBV25-1
abundance: -
j_gene: TRBJ2-5
d_gene: -
CDR3aa: CASSLCVRGQETQYF
CDR3nt: TGTGCCAGCAGCTTATGTGTCAGGGGCCAAGAGACCCAGTACTTC

v_gene: TRBV2
abundance: many
j_gene: TRBJ1-3
d_gene: TRBD1
CDR3aa: CAAEGTGDYSGNTIYF
CDR3nt: TGTGCCGCGGAAGGGACAGGGGACTACTCTGGAAACACCATATATTTT

v_gene: TRBV19
abundance: -
j_gene: TRBJ2-1
d_gene: -
CDR3aa: CASSYDGNEQFF
CDR3nt: TGTGCCAGTAGTTATGATGGGAATGAGCAGTTCTTC

v_gene: TRBV15
abundance: many
j_gene: TRBJ2-7
d_gene: TRBD1
CDR3aa: CATSRAQGAVDEQYF
CDR3nt: TGTGCCACCAGCAGGGCACAGGGGGCAGTCGACGAGCAGTACTTC

v_gene: TRBV19
abundance: once
j_gene: TRBJ2-7
d_gene: TRBD2
CDR3aa: CASSMAGGSYGQYF
CDR3nt: TGTGCCAGTAGTATGGCGGGAGGGTCCTACGGGCAGTACTTC

v_gene: TRBV10-3
abundance: many
j_gene: TRBJ2-7
d_gene: -
CDR3aa: CAIIGDSYEQYF
CDR3nt: TGTGCCATCATCGGGGACTCCTACGAGCAGTACTTC

v_gene: TRBV2
abundance: many
j_gene: TRBJ2-5
d_gene: TRBD2
CDR3aa: CASSGSSGGGETQYF
CDR3nt: TGTGCCAGCAGTGGTTCTAGCGGGGGGGGGGAGACCCAGTACTTC

v_gene: TRBV5-1
abundance: -
j_gene: TRBJ2-2
d_gene: -
CDR3aa: CASSVTRNTGELFF
CDR3nt: TGCGCCAGCAGCGTGACAAGGAACACTGGGGAGCTGTTTTTT

v_gene: TRBV2
abundance: -
j_gene: TRBJ1-2
d_gene: -
CDR3aa: CASRRDGPYGYTF
CDR3nt: TGTGCCAGCAGACGGGACGGGCCCTATGGCTACACCTTC

v_gene: TRBV20-1
abundance: few
j_gene: TRBJ2-5
d_gene: TRBD2
CDR3aa: CSQRIRSGRAEEETQYF
CDR3nt: TGCAGTCAAAGGATAAGGAGCGGGAGGGCCGAGGAGGAGACCCAGTACTTC

v_gene: TRBV5-4
abundance: few
j_gene: TRBJ2-7
d_gene: TRBD1
CDR3aa: CASSLGTADPQYF
CDR3nt: TGTGCCAGCAGCCTGGGGACAGCGGATCCGCAGTACTTC

v_gene: TRBV20-1
abundance: -
j_gene: TRBJ1-6
d_gene: -
CDR3aa: CSAPGQTNSPLHF
CDR3nt: TGCAGTGCCCCCGGACAGACTAATTCACCCCTCCACTTT

v_gene: TRBV20-1
abundance: many
j_gene: TRBJ1-1
d_gene: -
CDR3aa: CSPGAWMNTEAFF
CDR3nt: TGCAGTCCAGGGGCTTGGATGAACACTGAAGCTTTCTTT

v_gene: TRBV7-9
abundance: -
j_gene: TRBJ1-5
d_gene: -
CDR3aa: CASSLLGAGQPQHF
CDR3nt: TGTGCCAGCAGCTTACTGGGTGCGGGTCAGCCCCAGCATTTT

v_gene: TRBV2
abundance: many
j_gene: TRBJ2-5
d_gene: -
CDR3aa: CASSDSSRRETQYF
CDR3nt: TGTGCCAGCAGTGATTCTTCGCGGCGAGAGACCCAGTACTTC